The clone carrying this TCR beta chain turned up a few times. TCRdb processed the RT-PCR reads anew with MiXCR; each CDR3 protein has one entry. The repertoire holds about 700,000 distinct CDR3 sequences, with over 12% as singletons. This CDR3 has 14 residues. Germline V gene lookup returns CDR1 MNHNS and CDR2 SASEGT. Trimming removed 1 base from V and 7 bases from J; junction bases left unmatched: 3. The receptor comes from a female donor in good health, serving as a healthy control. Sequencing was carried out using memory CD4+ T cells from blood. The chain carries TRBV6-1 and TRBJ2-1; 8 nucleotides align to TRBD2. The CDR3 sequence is CASSEGAGANEQFF. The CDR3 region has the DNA TGTGCCAGCAGTGAAGGAGCGGGAGCGAATGAGCAGTTCTTC.